The sequence of this T cell receptor beta chain was determined in a study of shared clonotypes between healthy human individuals. Study context: Ranging from 18 to 49 in age, donors were two women and a few men.

Data came from immunoSEQ multiplex PCR; TCRdb stores just in-frame clones and leaves some out. The sample holds some 350,000 clones, 74% seen once. This clone has at least ten counts. Its specificity is unknown. Study-level results: Non-shared clonotypes displayed generation probabilities falling below those of clonotypes present in all four donors. As a rule, naive subsets had a larger estimated richness than memory subsets. In four donors, around 5.5% of naive CD4 clonotypes appeared in common.

CDR1 and CDR2 (germline): LNHDA, SQIVND (reference sequence). This CDR3 has 12 amino acids. With 2 bases removed from V and 11 bases from J, the gap between germline ends came to 12 bases. The chain links TRBV19 to TRBJ2-5, with D perhaps matching TRBD1 (5 bases). The sequenced sample consisted of memory CD4+ T cells sorted from blood. Subset meaning: CD45RA-negative fraction. The clonotype comes from a young man in good health. This chain's CDR3 is CASSIRQSEQYF. The CDR3 region has the DNA TGTGCCAGTAGTATACGACAGAGTGAACAGTACTTC.